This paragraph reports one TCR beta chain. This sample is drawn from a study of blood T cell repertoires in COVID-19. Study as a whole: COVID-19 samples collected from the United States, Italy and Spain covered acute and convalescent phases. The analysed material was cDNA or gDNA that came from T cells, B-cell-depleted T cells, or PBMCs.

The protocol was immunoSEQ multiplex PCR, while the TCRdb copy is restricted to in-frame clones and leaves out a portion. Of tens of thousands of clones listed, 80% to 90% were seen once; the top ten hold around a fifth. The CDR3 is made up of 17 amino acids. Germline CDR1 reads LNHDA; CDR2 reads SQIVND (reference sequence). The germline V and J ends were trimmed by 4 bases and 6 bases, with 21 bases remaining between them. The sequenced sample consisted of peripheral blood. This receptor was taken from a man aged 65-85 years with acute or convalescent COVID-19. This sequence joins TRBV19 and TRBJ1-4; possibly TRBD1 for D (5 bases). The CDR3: CASSKTALVKGDEKLFF. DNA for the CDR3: TGTGCCAGTAGTAAAACCGCCCTCGTAAAAGGGGATGAAAAACTGTTTTTT.